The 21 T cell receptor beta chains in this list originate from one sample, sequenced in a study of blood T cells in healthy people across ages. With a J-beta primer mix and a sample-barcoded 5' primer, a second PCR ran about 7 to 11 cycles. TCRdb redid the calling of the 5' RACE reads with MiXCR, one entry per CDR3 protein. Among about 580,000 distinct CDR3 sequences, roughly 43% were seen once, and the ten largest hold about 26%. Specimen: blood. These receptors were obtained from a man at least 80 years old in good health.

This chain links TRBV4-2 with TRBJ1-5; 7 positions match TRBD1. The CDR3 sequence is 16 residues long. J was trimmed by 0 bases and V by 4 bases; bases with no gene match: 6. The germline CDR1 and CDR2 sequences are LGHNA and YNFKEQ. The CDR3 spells CASSLSGQASNQPQHF. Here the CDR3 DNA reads TGTGCCAGCAGCCTCTCAGGACAGGCTAGCAATCAGCCCCAGCATTTT.

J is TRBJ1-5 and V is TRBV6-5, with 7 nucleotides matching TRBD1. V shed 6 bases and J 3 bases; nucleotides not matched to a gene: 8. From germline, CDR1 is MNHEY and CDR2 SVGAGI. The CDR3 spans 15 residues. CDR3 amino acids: CASSITGAPNQPQHF. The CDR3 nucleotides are TGTGCCAGCAGCATCACAGGGGCCCCCAATCAGCCCCAGCATTTT.

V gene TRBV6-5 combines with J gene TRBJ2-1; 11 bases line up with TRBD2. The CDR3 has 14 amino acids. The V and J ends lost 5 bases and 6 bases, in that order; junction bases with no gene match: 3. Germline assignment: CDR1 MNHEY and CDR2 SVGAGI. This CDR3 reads CASSVAGGSNEQFF. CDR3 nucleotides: TGTGCCAGCAGTGTAGCGGGGGGGTCCAATGAGCAGTTCTTC.

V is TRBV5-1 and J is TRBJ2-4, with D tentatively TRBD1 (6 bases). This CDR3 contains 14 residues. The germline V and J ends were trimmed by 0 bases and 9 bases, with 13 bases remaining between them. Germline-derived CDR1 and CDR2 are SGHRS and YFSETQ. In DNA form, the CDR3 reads TGCGCCAGCAGCTTGGGGACGGAAGGGGGCATTCAGTACTTC. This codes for CASSLGTEGGIQYF.

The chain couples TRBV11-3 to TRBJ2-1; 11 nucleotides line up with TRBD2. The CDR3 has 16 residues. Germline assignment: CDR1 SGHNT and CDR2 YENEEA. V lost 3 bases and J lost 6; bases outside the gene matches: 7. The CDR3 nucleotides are TGTGCCAGCAGCTTTAGCGGGGGGGAGGTAGGCAATGAGCAGTTCTTC. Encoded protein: CASSFSGGEVGNEQFF.

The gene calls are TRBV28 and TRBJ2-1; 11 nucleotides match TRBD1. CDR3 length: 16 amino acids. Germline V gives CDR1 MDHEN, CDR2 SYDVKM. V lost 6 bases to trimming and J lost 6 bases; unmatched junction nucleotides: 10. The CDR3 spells CASSSSGQGASNEQFF. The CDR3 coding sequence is TGTGCCAGCAGCTCCAGCGGACAGGGGGCGAGCAATGAGCAGTTCTTC.

The CDR3 bases are TGTGCCAGCACGCCCCTGGGAGGGGTTTGGGAGACCCAGTACTTC. It codes for CASTPLGGVWETQYF. The chain recombines TRBV11-2 with TRBJ2-5; 7 nucleotides agree with TRBD2. The CDR3 loop spans 15 amino acids. Trimming removed 7 bases from V and 5 bases from J; junction bases left unmatched: 13. Germline lookup yields CDR1 SGHAT and CDR2 FQNNGV.

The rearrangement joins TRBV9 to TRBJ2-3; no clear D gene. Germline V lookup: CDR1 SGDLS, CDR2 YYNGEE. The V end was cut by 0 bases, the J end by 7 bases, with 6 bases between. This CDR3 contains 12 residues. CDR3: CASSVDANTQYF. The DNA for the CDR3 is TGTGCCAGCAGCGTAGACGCCAATACGCAGTATTTT.

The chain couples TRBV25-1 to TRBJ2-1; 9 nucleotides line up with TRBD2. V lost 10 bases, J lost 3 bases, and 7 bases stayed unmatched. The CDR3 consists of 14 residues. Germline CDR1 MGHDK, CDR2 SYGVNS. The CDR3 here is CATTGAGGYNEQFF. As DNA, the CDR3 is TGTGCCACCACGGGAGCGGGAGGCTACAATGAGCAGTTCTTC.

This CDR3 is CASVRGARTDTQYF. DNA of the CDR3: TGCGCCAGCGTCCGCGGGGCTCGCACAGATACGCAGTATTTT. V is TRBV5-1 and J is TRBJ2-3; a weak D match, TRBD2 (6 bases). Trimming removed 7 bases at V and 1 base at J, with 13 bases between. The CDR3 sequence is 14 residues long. The germline gives CDR1 SGHRS, CDR2 YFSETQ.

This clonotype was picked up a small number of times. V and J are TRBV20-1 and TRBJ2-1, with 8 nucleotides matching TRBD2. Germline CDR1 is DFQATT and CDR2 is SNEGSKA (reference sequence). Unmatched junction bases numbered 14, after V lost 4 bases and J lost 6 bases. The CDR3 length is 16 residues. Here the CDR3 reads CSANPRTASGFNEQFF. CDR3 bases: TGCAGTGCTAACCCTCGGACAGCTAGCGGGTTCAATGAGCAGTTCTTC.

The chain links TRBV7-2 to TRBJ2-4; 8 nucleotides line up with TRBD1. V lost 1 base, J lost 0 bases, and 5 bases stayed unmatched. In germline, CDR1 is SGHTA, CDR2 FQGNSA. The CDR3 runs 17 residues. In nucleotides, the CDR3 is TGTGCCAGCAGCTTAGTAGGGACAGGTGGAGCCAAAAACATTCAGTACTTC. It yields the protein CASSLVGTGGAKNIQYF.

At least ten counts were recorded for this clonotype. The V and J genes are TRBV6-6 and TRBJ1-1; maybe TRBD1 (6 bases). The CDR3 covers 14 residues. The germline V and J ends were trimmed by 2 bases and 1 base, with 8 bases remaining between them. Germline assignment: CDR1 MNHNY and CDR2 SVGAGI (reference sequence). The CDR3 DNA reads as TGTGCCAGCAGTTACGGGGACAAGAACACTGAAGCTTTCTTT. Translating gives CASSYGDKNTEAFF.

CDR3 bases: TGTGCCACCAGCAGAGATGGGATAAGGGGGGAGGTAGTCCAAGAGACCCAGTACTTC. It yields the protein CATSRDGIRGEVVQETQYF. The V call is TRBV15, the J call TRBJ2-5; D is perhaps TRBD1 or TRBD2 (6 bases each). The CDR3 runs 19 residues. Germline lookup yields CDR1 LNHNV and CDR2 YYDKDF (reference sequence). V lost 0 bases and J lost 1, with 21 bases in between.

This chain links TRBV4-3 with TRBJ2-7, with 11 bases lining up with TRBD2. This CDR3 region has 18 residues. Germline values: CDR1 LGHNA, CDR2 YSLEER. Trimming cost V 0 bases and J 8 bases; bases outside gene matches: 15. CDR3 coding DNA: TGCGCCAGCAGCCAAGATCAAGTAGGGACTAGCGGTCGTCAAAAGCAGTACTTC. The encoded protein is CASSQDQVGTSGRQKQYF.

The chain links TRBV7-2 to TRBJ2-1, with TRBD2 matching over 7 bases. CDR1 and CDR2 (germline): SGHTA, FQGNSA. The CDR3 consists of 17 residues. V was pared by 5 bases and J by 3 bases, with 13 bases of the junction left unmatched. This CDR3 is CASSVRVLLADYNEQFF. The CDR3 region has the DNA TGTGCCAGCAGCGTAAGAGTTTTGCTAGCGGACTACAATGAGCAGTTCTTC.

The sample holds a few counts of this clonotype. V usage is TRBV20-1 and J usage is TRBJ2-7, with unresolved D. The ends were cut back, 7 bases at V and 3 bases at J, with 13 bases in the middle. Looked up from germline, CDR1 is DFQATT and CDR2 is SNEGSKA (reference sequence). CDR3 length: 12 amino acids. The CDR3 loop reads CSVSLGDYEQYF. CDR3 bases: TGCAGTGTTAGTTTGGGTGACTACGAGCAGTACTTC.

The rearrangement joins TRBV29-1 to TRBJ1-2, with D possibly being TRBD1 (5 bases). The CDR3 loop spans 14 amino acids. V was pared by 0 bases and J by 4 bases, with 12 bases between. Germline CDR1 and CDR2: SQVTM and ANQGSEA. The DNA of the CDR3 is TGCAGCGTTGAAGACAGGGCGTTCATCTATGGCTACACCTTC. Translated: CSVEDRAFIYGYTF.

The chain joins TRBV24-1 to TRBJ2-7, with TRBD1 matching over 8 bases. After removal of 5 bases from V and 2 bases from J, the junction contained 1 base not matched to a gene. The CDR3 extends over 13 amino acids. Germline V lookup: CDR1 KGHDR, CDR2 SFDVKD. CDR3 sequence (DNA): TGTGCCACCAGTGGGACAGGGACCTACGAGCAGTACTTC. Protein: CATSGTGTYEQYF.

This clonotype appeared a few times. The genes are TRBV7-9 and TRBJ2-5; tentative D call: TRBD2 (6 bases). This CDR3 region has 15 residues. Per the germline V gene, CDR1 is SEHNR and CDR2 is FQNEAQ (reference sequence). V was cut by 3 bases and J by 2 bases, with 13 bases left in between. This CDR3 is CASSLDLGRQETQYF. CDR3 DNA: TGTGCCAGCAGCTTGGATTTAGGGAGGCAAGAGACCCAGTACTTC.

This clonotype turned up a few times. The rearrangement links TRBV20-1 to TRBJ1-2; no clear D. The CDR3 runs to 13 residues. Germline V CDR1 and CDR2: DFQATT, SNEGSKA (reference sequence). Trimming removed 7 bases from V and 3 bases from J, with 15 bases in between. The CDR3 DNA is TGCAGTGTGGGTACACGAGCCGACTATGGCTACACCTTC. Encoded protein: CSVGTRADYGYTF.